Listed here is a single T cell receptor (beta chain). There is no known antigen for this receptor. Base qualities are not provided; no much larger clone lies one nucleotide away. V lost 2 bases and J lost 5 bases; the stretch between them is 9 bases long. The CDR3 runs 13 amino acids, cysteine and phenylalanine included. Only CDR3 DNA remains: 39 bases, in frame from the first base. The germline V gene (reference sequence) supplies CDR1 SGHAT and CDR2 FQDESV. The data originate from a study of T cell responses to AZD1222 COVID-19 vaccine (dated by TCRdb to 2020 to 2023). Background on the whole study: AZD1222 recipients whose second dose came at about 4 weeks and those whose second dose came at about 12 weeks were combined into one group, since spike-specific TCR depth and breadth did not differ between the two schedules. A total of 233 trial participants underwent TCR sequencing, of whom about 200 received two doses of AZD1222 and some 25 received two doses of the MenACWY control vaccine. Enrollment into the trials was organized by age into subgroups of 18-55, 56-69 and 70-plus years, and those subgroups contained roughly 150, 30 and 60 TCR-sequenced participants, respectively. General study outcomes and caveats: Epitopes outside the regions mutated in the B.1.351 and B.1.1.7 variants were reportedly recognized by nearly half of the unique spike-specific TCRs. Conclusions about previously exposed vaccinees were limited because only five to seven AZD1222 recipients were SARS-CoV-2 seropositive at baseline. In the small 56-69-year group, the increase in depth fell short of significance, most likely because of low power. Because no samples from the day 14 peak response were available, repertoires could be characterized only after the peak T cell response. Most participants were white British and females outnumbered males, and the authors suggested that clonal diversity may have been underestimated. Spike-specific TCR breadth and depth rose significantly after two AZD1222 doses compared with day 0 and with MenACWY recipients. CD4 TCRs associated with the vaccine covered the entire spike protein, and the dominant responses were in regions 160-218 and 743-854.

The CDR3 regions of human TCRbeta chains were analyzed by immunosequencing. As for the authors' bioinformatics: TCRs in the repertoires were compared against a reference library of SARS-CoV-2-specific TCRs that had been generated with the MIRA antigen-specificity platform. Breadth was defined as the fraction of unique TCRs that were SARS-CoV-2-associated. Depth was defined as the fraction of total T cells that were SARS-CoV-2-associated. Using the MIRA data, each spike-specific TCR was mapped to the spike region that the TCR reacts to and placed in a CD4 or CD8 class. Log10-transformed breadth and depth values were compared by one-way ANOVA with Sidak's multiple comparisons tests. The table was pulled from immuneACCESS by TCRdb, which kept in-frame rearrangements only. Such tables lose some clones; where checked, under half of the loss comes from unresolved V genes, and the rest has no known cause. V and J calls and clone size are as listed in that table; D and trimming were resolved from the DNA. Here the sample has some 120,000 clones; around nine tenths occur a single time. The ten largest clones take up around 2.8% of the sample.

The sample's time point label, in plain terms: baseline before first vaccination. The vaccinee samples were drawn from two UK trials, COV001 and COV002, one of which was a single-blind randomized controlled phase 2/3 trial testing AZD1222 (ChAdOx1 nCoV-19) in healthy adults. For TCRbeta chain sequencing, PBMC samples from trial participants were taken at day 0 and at day 28 after the second dose. The clonotype comes from an adult in good health. Sequencing used peripheral blood, obtained on day 0 of AZD1222 vaccination. The chain was built from TRBV11-1 and TRBJ1-1, with no confidently assigned D gene. The DNA sequence is as follows: TGTGCCAGCAGCTTATTAGCACGAACTGAAGCTTTCTTT. The translation is CASSLLARTEAFF.